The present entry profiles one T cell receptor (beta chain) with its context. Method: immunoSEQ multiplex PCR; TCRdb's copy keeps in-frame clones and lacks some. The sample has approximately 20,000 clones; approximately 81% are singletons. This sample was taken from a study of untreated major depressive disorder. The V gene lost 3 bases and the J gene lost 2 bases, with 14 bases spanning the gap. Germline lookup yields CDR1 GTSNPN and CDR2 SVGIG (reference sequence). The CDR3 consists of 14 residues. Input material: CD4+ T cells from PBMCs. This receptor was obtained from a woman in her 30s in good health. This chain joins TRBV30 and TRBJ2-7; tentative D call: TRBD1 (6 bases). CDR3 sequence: CAWRLYQGPYEQYF. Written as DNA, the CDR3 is TGTGCCTGGAGATTGTACCAGGGGCCCTACGAGCAGTACTTC. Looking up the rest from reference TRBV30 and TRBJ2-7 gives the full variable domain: SQTIHQWPATLVQPVGSPLSLECTVEGTSNPNLYWYRQAAGRGLQLLFYSVGIGQISSEVPQNLSASRPQDRQFILSSKKLLLSDSGFYLCAWRLYQGPYEQYFGPGTRLTVT.